The clone carrying this T cell receptor (beta chain) appeared many times. Its antigen is unidentified. The data derive from a study of CD8+CD57+ T cells in acquired aplastic anemia. Study-wide background: Yields of DNA that came from sorted CD4+ and CD8+ cells averaged approximately 3.5 ug. Whole-study results and caveats: Almost 30 sequences, all CD8+ CDR3, were shared between patients and controls.

Before being chosen for sequencing, patients had shown CD8+CD57+ cell expansion by flow cytometry. The blood sampling took place in patients who had so far received no therapy. Genomic DNA constituted the template upon which TCR beta VDJ and CDR3 profiling was performed. MiXCR, run by TCRdb on the reads, gives a single entry per CDR3 protein. Seen here are 200,000 to 250,000 distinct CDR3 sequences, about 44% observed once, and the top ten hold 6.5% to 10%. Germline V CDR1 and CDR2: PRHDT, FYEKMQ (reference sequence). The CDR3 contains 14 residues. V was cut by 0 bases and J by 3 bases, with 6 bases left in between.

Sequencing used sorted CD4+, CD8+, or CD8+CD57+ T cells (not recorded which) from PBMCs. This sequence originates from a human donor with aplastic anemia. V usage is TRBV13 and J usage is TRBJ2-1, with D hard to call. The CDR3 DNA is TGTGCCAGCAGCTTAGGGCAGAACTACAATGAGCAGTTCTTC. The encoded protein is CASSLGQNYNEQFF.